This T cell receptor (beta chain) was recorded in a study of OX40 agonist ivuxolimab in advanced cancers. Study in general: Patients took ivuxolimab, an agonistic anti-OX40 (CD134) antibody. Patients got intravenous ivuxolimab at 0.01 to 10 mg/kg every 2 weeks. Participants, 82.7% male, averaged about 59 years of age, ranging from roughly 20 to 79.

In this sample, this clone turned up a few times. TCRdb's table, derived via immunoSEQ multiplex PCR, lists solely in-frame clones and lacks some. Of approximately 54,000 clones listed, under 95% were seen once; the top ten hold 8% to 9.5%. Between the trimmed V and J ends, which lost 1 base and 3 bases, there was a span of 16 bases. This CDR3 comprises 16 residues. Per the germline V gene, CDR1 is MDHEN and CDR2 is SYDVKM. The TCR originated in an adult with an advanced solid tumor such as melanoma, head and neck, liver or kidney cancer. V is TRBV28 and J is TRBJ2-7, with D perhaps matching TRBD2 (5 bases). The sequences come from CD4+ or CD8+ T cells sorted from blood, collected in a trial of the OX40 agonist ivuxolimab. CDR3 loop: CASSLSLVGDYYEQYF. The DNA of the CDR3 is TGTGCCAGCAGTTTATCATTGGTCGGGGATTACTACGAGCAGTACTTC.